Listed here are 24 T cell receptor beta chains from one sample, sequenced in a study of spatial heterogeneity in lung cancer (dated by TCRdb to the late 2010s). Broad study findings and their caveats: The tumor nonsynonymous mutation count correlated with the number of expanded intratumoral alpha and beta TCRs.

Receptor libraries were prepared by 5' RACE. Sequencing was performed on a NextSeq 500. TCRdb reprocessed the public reads (quality trimming at Q25 with fastp, clone calling with MiXCR) and kept in-frame beta chains. Each CDR3 protein appears once, grouped with its most common genes and DNA. For this sample there are fewer than 20,000 distinct CDR3 sequences; 5.8% appear just once. The ten largest clones represent under 13% of the sample. The time point label for this specimen denotes: sample taken at primary tumor resection. Their antigen targets remain unknown. The specimen was lung tumor tissue, collected at surgery. The receptors shown here come from a female donor with early-stage non-small cell lung cancer.

Ten or more counts support this clonotype. This beta chain was picked up by a library intended for alpha chains and is off target, so its count carries little meaning. The CDR3 here is CASRPRGSLTEAFF. For the CDR3, the DNA is TGTGCCAGCAGACCTCGGGGTAGCCTCACTGAAGCTTTCTTT. The rearrangement joins TRBV6-5 to TRBJ1-1; unclear D gene. The CDR3 is 14 residues long. Looked up from germline, CDR1 is MNHEY and CDR2 is SVGAGI. Trimming left V 6 bases short and J 4 bases short, with 15 bases between.

This clonotype appeared many times. The library was prepared for alpha chains; this beta chain is a stray read, so its frequency means little. The V gene is TRBV7-9, the J gene TRBJ1-4; D ambiguous. Germline V CDR1 and CDR2: SEHNR, FQNEAQ (reference sequence). Trimming took off 4 bases at V and 8 bases at J, with 17 bases between the two ends. The length of the CDR3 is 15 residues. The CDR3 sequence is CASSSGAGGIEKLFF. CDR3 sequence (DNA): TGTGCCAGCAGCTCGGGAGCCGGAGGGATCGAAAAACTGTTTTTT.

This clonotype appeared many times. The library was built for alpha chains, so this beta chain is an off-target read and its size means little. The CDR3 reads CASSVDAGGGGNTIYF. CDR3 bases: TGTGCCAGCAGCGTAGACGCGGGAGGGGGCGGAAACACCATATATTTT. The chain combines TRBV9 with TRBJ1-3; 7 nucleotides agree with TRBD1. This CDR3 spans 16 amino acids. V lost 0 bases and J lost 4; bases outside the gene matches: 7. CDR1 is SGDLS and CDR2 is YYNGEE in the germline V gene.

A note on this clonotype: This beta chain turned up in a library designed for alpha chains; as an off-target read, its abundance says little. CDR3 in amino acids: CSARSSGYRSYNEQFF. For the CDR3, the DNA is TGCAGTGCTAGATCGTCAGGGTACAGGTCCTACAATGAGCAGTTCTTC. V gene TRBV20-1 combines with J gene TRBJ2-1; TRBD1 might be the D (5 bases). The CDR3 has 16 residues. With 2 bases removed from V and 1 base from J, the gap between germline ends came to 15 bases. Germline-derived CDR1 and CDR2 are DFQATT and SNEGSKA (reference sequence).

Points on this clonotype: Since the library was made to target alpha chains, this beta chain is a stray read and its abundance is not meaningful. The V call is TRBV18, the J call TRBJ2-7, with D uncertain. The germline V and J ends were trimmed by 2 bases and 2 bases, with 7 bases remaining between them. Per germline, CDR1 KGHSH and CDR2 LQKENI. This CDR3 has 13 residues. The CDR3 nucleotides are TGTGCCAGCTCACCATTCCCTCCCTACGAGCAGTACTTC. It specifies CASSPFPPYEQYF.

This clonotype appeared many times. Found in a library prepared for alpha chains, this beta chain is an off-target read, and its abundance has little meaning. V is TRBV18 and J is TRBJ2-7, with 8 bases aligning to TRBD1. This CDR3 is built from 12 residues. Trimming cost V 5 bases and J 12 bases; bases outside gene matches: 9. Germline V gene sequence: CDR1 KGHSH, CDR2 LQKENI. CDR3 residues: CASSVTRDRPYF. CDR3 in DNA: TGTGCCAGCTCAGTCACCAGGGACAGGCCGTACTTC.

Comment on this clonotype: Because this beta chain is a stray read in a library intended to capture alpha chains, its abundance should not be given much weight. The genes are TRBV5-1 and TRBJ2-1; 16 bases align to TRBD2. This CDR3 is 21 amino acids long. Germline V CDR1 and CDR2: SGHRS, YFSETQ. The junction had 16 bases not matched to a gene; V was cut back by 0 bases and J by 7 bases. CDR3 coding DNA: TGCGCCAGCAGCTTGGCGGGACTAGCGGGAGGGCCTGGATCTTTTTGGAATGAGCAGTTCTTC. This sequence encodes CASSLAGLAGGPGSFWNEQFF.

At least ten counts were recorded for this clonotype. This beta chain is an off-target read within a library intended for alpha chains, so its frequency means little. The chain links TRBV6-1 to TRBJ2-7; D may be TRBD2 (5 bases). Germline lookup yields CDR1 MNHNS and CDR2 SASEGT. This CDR3 contains 11 residues. Trimming pared 7 bases from V and 10 bases from J, leaving 14 bases between. The CDR3 DNA is TGTGCCAGCACGGGGAGAGGTAGACAGTACTTC. Amino acid sequence: CASTGRGRQYF.

This clonotype came up once. Little can be read into the size of this beta chain, an off-target read in a library designed for alpha chains. This rearrangement joins TRBV7-2 to TRBJ2-2, with 12 nucleotides matching TRBD2. The CDR3 loop spans 17 amino acids. CDR1 is SGHTA and CDR2 is FQGNSA in the germline V gene. The V segment lost 5 bases and the J segment 5 bases; nucleotides outside the gene matches: 9. The CDR3 protein is CASSANPGLAGTGELFF. The CDR3 nucleotides read TGTGCCAGCAGCGCGAACCCAGGACTAGCGGGAACCGGGGAGCTGTTTTTT. The variable domain in full, completed from reference TRBV7-2 and TRBJ2-2, reads GAGVSQSPSNKVTEKGKDVELRCDPISGHTALYWYRQSLGQGLEFLIYFQGNSAPDKSGLPSDRFSAERTGGSVSTLTIQRTQQEDSAVYLCASSANPGLAGTGELFFGEGSRLTVL.

In its sample, this clonotype ranks as medium-sized. Because the library targeted alpha chains, this beta chain is an off-target read whose size means little. The gene calls are TRBV29-1 and TRBJ2-2, with unresolved D. The CDR3 loop spans 13 amino acids. Looked up from germline, CDR1 is SQVTM and CDR2 is ANQGSEA. Between the trimmed V and J ends, which lost 7 bases and 2 bases, there was a span of 11 bases. The CDR3 nucleotides are TGCAGCGGCACGGCGGACAACACCGGGGAGCTGTTTTTT. This codes for CSGTADNTGELFF.

This clonotype was counted at least ten times. Since the library was made to target alpha chains, this beta chain is a stray read and its abundance is not meaningful. The gene calls are TRBV20-1 and TRBJ2-5, with D tentatively TRBD2 (5 bases). This CDR3 is 12 amino acids long. Trimming took 3 bases from V and 2 from J, leaving 7 bases between them. Germline V lookup: CDR1 DFQATT, CDR2 SNEGSKA (reference sequence). The CDR3 spells CSARDLQETQYF. The CDR3 DNA is TGCAGTGCTAGGGACTTACAAGAGACCCAGTACTTC.

This clonotype has at least ten counts. Little can be read into the size of this beta chain, an off-target read in a library designed for alpha chains. The chain uses TRBV29-1 and TRBJ1-2, with TRBD1 matching 9 bases. Germline assignment: CDR1 SQVTM and CDR2 ANQGSEA. Trimming at V came to 5 bases and at J to 7 bases, leaving 2 bases not matched to a gene. The CDR3 runs to 11 residues. In nucleotides, the CDR3 is TGCAGCGTTCTGGACAGGGGTGGCTACACCTTC. It specifies CSVLDRGGYTF.

This clonotype appeared many times. Found in a library prepared for alpha chains, this beta chain is an off-target read, and its abundance has little meaning. The chain employs TRBV7-9 and TRBJ1-3; 8 nucleotides line up with TRBD1. Germline V gene data show CDR1 as SEHNR and CDR2 as FQNEAQ (reference sequence). The CDR3 runs 16 residues. V lost 3 bases and J lost 3; bases outside the gene matches: 7. The DNA of the CDR3 is TGTGCCAGCAGCTTCAGGACAGGGACGCGTGGAAACACCATATATTTT. Translating gives CASSFRTGTRGNTIYF. The full variable domain, its missing parts supplied by reference TRBV7-9 and TRBJ1-3, is DTGVSQNPRHKITKRGQNVTFRCDPISEHNRLYWYRQTLGQGPEFLTYFQNEAQLEKSRLLSDRFSAERPKGSFSTLEIQRTEQGDSAMYLCASSFRTGTRGNTIYFGEGSWLTVV.

This clonotype was seen once. The size of this beta chain means little, since it is a stray read in a library made for alpha chains. This chain joins TRBV6-1 and TRBJ2-7; 7 nucleotides line up with TRBD1. The germline V gene encodes CDR1 MNHNS and CDR2 SASEGT. The trim removed 6 bases at V and 1 base at J, leaving 9 bases unmatched. This CDR3 has 15 amino acids. The CDR3 region has the DNA TGTGCCAGCAGGGGTCCCAGGACAGGATCCTACGAGCAGTACTTC. The encoded protein is CASRGPRTGSYEQYF.

This clonotype has just a few counts. Within a library made for alpha chains, this beta chain is off target, and its count is uninformative. The V gene is TRBV4-1, the J gene TRBJ2-5; no definite D call. The CDR3 spans 14 residues. Looked up from germline, CDR1 is MGHRA and CDR2 is YSYEKL. V lost 1 base and J 2 bases, leaving 8 bases between the germline ends. CDR3 region: CASSQVKPQETQYF. The CDR3, as DNA: TGCGCCAGCAGCCAAGTAAAACCTCAAGAGACCCAGTACTTC.

This clonotype was counted ten times or more. This beta chain slipped into a library made for alpha chains as a stray read, so its size is not meaningful. The rearrangement joins TRBV7-2 to TRBJ2-1, with 9 bases identical to TRBD2. CDR3 length: 15 residues. Germline CDR1 SGHTA, CDR2 FQGNSA. V trimming: 5 bases; J trimming: 1 base; junction bases outside the gene matches: 3. The CDR3: CASSITSGSYNEQFF. The CDR3 DNA reads TGTGCCAGCAGCATCACTAGCGGGTCCTACAATGAGCAGTTCTTC.

This clonotype was seen repeatedly, ten times or more. The library was prepared for alpha chains; this beta chain is a stray read, so its frequency means little. This chain connects TRBV5-6 to TRBJ1-2, with 8 bases lining up with TRBD1. This CDR3 region has 15 residues. J was trimmed by 4 bases and V by 4 bases; bases with no gene match: 9. Germline CDR1 reads SGHDT; CDR2 reads YYEEEE. The CDR3 bases are TGTGCCAGCAGCCTTGACAGGGGAAACCGCTATGGCTACACCTTC. It specifies CASSLDRGNRYGYTF.

As concerns this clonotype: A much larger clone lies one base from this, so it may be a read error. This beta chain is a stray sequence in a library constructed for alpha chains; its clone size is not meaningful. V gene TRBV20-1 combines with J gene TRBJ1-3; D gene unclear. CDR1 and CDR2 (germline): DFQATT, SNEGSKA (reference sequence). Deletions cut 2 bases from V and 0 bases from J, with 17 bases between. CDR3 length equals 17 residues. In DNA, the CDR3 is TGCAGTGCTAGACTCCGAGGGCGCGAGCCCTCTGGAAACACCATATATTTT. Translation: CSARLRGREPSGNTIYF.

This clonotype has a count of ten or more. This beta chain is a stray read from a library made for alpha chains; its abundance is not meaningful. The rearrangement joins TRBV7-2 to TRBJ2-2; 8 bases are a match to TRBD2. V was pared by 3 bases and J by 7 bases, with 7 bases of the junction left unmatched. CDR1 is SGHTA and CDR2 is FQGNSA in the germline V gene. CDR3 size: 15 residues. The CDR3 DNA sequence: TGTGCCAGCAGCTTGGGGCTAGCGGGCGGCGGGGAGCTGTTTTTT. It yields the protein CASSLGLAGGGELFF.

This clonotype showed up many times. In a library made to pick up alpha chains, this beta chain is a stray read with a size that means little. The rearrangement joins TRBV20-1 to TRBJ2-1, with D perhaps TRBD2 (5 bases). V lost 0 bases to trimming and J lost 16 bases, with 10 bases between them. In germline, CDR1 is DFQATT, CDR2 SNEGSKA (reference sequence). The CDR3 extends over 10 amino acids. The chain's CDR3 is CSARERRYFF. The CDR3 bases are TGCAGTGCTAGAGAAAGGAGGTATTTCTTC.

This clonotype is termed medium-sized. This beta chain is an off-target read within a library intended for alpha chains, so its frequency means little. The genes are TRBV5-1 and TRBJ2-7, with unresolved D. The CDR3 runs to 13 residues. Trimming removed 0 bases at V and 3 bases at J, with 7 bases between. Germline V gene data show CDR1 as SGHRS and CDR2 as YFSETQ. The CDR3 DNA follows: TGCGCCAGCAGCTTGGGGAGCGACTACGAGCAGTACTTC. It codes for CASSLGSDYEQYF.

Judged by abundance, this clonotype is medium-sized. This beta chain is an off-target read within a library intended for alpha chains, so its frequency means little. The gene calls are TRBV29-1 and TRBJ2-1, with a tentative D call TRBD2 (5 bases). Looked up from germline, CDR1 is SQVTM and CDR2 is ANQGSEA. V shed 8 bases and J shed 4 bases, with 18 bases lying between them. The CDR3 has 14 residues. CDR3 residues: CSSLPDSGYNEQFF. The CDR3 bases are TGCAGCTCCCTCCCGGACTCCGGATACAATGAGCAGTTCTTC.

This clonotype has at least ten counts. The library was designed around alpha chains, so this beta chain is a stray read whose abundance carries little weight. The chain links TRBV11-2 to TRBJ2-3; D is uncertain. Germline V gives CDR1 SGHAT, CDR2 FQNNGV. V lost 9 bases to trimming and J lost 2 bases, with 6 bases between them. The CDR3 is 11 residues long. The CDR3 is CARDHTDTQYF. The CDR3 DNA is TGTGCCAGAGACCACACAGATACGCAGTATTTT.

At least ten counts were recorded for this clonotype. This beta chain is an unintended read in a library built for alpha chains; its size means little. The genes are TRBV28 and TRBJ2-1; 10 positions agree with TRBD2. CDR1 MDHEN and CDR2 SYDVKM come from the germline V gene. This CDR3 contains 16 residues. V lost 3 bases to trimming and J lost 8 bases; unmatched junction nucleotides: 10. For the CDR3, the DNA is TGTGCCAGCAGTTTCTCTAGCGGGAGAGGTAACGATGAGCAGTTCTTC. Translating gives CASSFSSGRGNDEQFF.